This T cell receptor beta chain was retrieved from a study of blood T cell repertoires in COVID-19. About the study: The United States, Italy and Spain provided the acute and convalescent COVID-19 samples. PBMCs, B-cell-depleted T cells, or T cells provided the cDNA or gDNA that made up the material.

Original analysis: Amplified reference gene primers provided the basis for estimating nucleated cell counts. Sequencing was performed with immunoSEQ multiplex PCR; in TCRdb, only in-frame clones are kept and a portion is missing. V, J and clone size reflect that table, while D and trimming were determined from the DNA. The sample has some 83,000 clones; 80% to 90% are singletons. Germline CDR1 reads SGHKS; CDR2 reads YYEKEE (reference sequence). Between the trimmed V and J ends, which lost 2 bases and 0 bases, there was a span of 11 bases. This CDR3 is 15 amino acids long. This receptor was identified in an elderly man in a cohort sampled during active COVID-19. Sequenced input: peripheral blood. This chain uses TRBV5-5 with TRBJ1-1; D uncertain. CDR3 DNA: TGTGCCAGCAGCTTCGGAGGAGGATTGAACACTGAAGCTTTCTTT. Protein product: CASSFGGGLNTEAFF.